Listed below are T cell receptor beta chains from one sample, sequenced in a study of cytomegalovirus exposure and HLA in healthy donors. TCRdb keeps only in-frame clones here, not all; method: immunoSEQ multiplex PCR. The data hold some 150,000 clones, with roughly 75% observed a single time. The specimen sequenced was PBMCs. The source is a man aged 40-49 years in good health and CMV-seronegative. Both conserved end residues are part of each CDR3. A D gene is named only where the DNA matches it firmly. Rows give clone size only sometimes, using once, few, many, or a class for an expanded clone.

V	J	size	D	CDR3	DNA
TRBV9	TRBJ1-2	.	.	CASRGLSYGYTF	TGTGCCAGCAGGGGACTTTCCTATGGCTACACCTTC
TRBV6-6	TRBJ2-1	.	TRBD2	CASRFIAGVYNEQFF	TGTGCCAGCAGGTTCATAGCGGGGGTTTACAATGAGCAGTTCTTC
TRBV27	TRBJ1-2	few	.	CASRLSGPVPGDYGYTF	TGTGCCAGCAGACTATCCGGTCCTGTCCCAGGGGATTATGGCTACACCTTC
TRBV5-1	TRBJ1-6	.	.	CASSPDGSIGGTLHF	TGCGCCAGCAGCCCGGACGGAAGCATTGGGGGCACCCTCCACTTT
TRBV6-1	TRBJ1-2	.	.	CASSEQGTYGYTF	TGTGCCAGCAGTGAACAGGGCACCTATGGCTACACCTTC
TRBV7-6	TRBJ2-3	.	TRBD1	CASSSTGLVTDTQYF	TGTGCCAGCAGCTCGACAGGGCTAGTCACAGATACGCAGTATTTT
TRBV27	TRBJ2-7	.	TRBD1	CASSYRRRDRGYEQYF	TGTGCCAGCAGTTACCGAAGGCGGGACAGGGGCTACGAGCAGTACTTC
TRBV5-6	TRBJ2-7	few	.	CASSLANSYEQYF	TGTGCCAGCAGCTTGGCCAACTCCTACGAGCAGTACTTC
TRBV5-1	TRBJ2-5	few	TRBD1	CASSLFGTGHETQYF	TGCGCCAGCAGCTTGTTCGGGACAGGGCACGAGACCCAGTACTTC
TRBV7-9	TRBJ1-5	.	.	CASSFWGRGGPGQPQHF	TGTGCCAGCAGCTTTTGGGGGAGGGGGGGCCCGGGCCAGCCCCAGCATTTT
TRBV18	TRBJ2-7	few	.	CASSRAPAEQYF	TGTGCCAGCTCACGGGCCCCCGCCGAGCAGTACTTC
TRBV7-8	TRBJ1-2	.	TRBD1	CASSSLKGQGDYGYTF	TGTGCCAGCAGCTCCCTGAAGGGGCAGGGGGACTATGGCTACACCTTC
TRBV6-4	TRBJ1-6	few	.	CASSDSAGLGSPLHF	TGTGCCAGCAGTGACTCGGCAGGATTGGGTTCACCCCTCCACTTT
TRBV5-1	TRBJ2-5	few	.	CASSFTDRETQYF	TGCGCCAGCAGCTTCACAGATAGGGAGACCCAGTACTTC
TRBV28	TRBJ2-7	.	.	CASSPGTYEQYF	TGTGCCAGCAGCCCGGGGACCTACGAGCAGTACTTC
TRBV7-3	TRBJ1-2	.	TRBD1	CASSPQGGGNGYTF	TGTGCCAGCAGCCCACAGGGGGGCGGGAACGGCTACACCTTC
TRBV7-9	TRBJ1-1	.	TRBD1	CASSLIRGTAMNTEAFF	TGTGCCAGCAGCCTCATCCGCGGGACAGCCATGAACACTGAAGCTTTCTTT
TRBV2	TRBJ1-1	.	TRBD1	CASSDGPGGTEAFF	TGTGCCAGCAGTGACGGTCCAGGGGGCACTGAAGCTTTCTTT
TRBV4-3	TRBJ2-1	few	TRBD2	CASSQLAGAYNEQFF	TGCGCCAGCAGCCAACTAGCGGGGGCCTACAATGAGCAGTTCTTC
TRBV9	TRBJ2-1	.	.	CASSVASLYNEQFF	TGTGCCAGCAGCGTAGCAAGCCTGTACAATGAGCAGTTCTTC
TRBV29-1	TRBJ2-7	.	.	CSVRERNEQYF	TGCAGCGTCCGGGAAAGGAACGAGCAGTACTTC
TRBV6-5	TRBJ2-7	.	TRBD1	CASSYSGQGSYEQYF	TGTGCCAGCAGTTACTCAGGACAGGGTTCCTACGAGCAGTACTTC
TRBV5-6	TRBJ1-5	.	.	CASTLGQGSNQPQHF	TGTGCCAGCACCCTGGGGCAGGGGAGCAATCAGCCCCAGCATTTT
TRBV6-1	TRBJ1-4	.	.	CASSESGAYNEKLFF	TGTGCCAGCAGTGAGTCAGGCGCCTATAATGAAAAACTGTTTTTT
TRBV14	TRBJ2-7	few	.	CASSPPLSYEQYF	TGTGCCAGCAGCCCCCCCCTGTCCTACGAGCAGTACTTC
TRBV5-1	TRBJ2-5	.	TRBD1	CASGRGDREETQYF	TGCGCCAGCGGGCGCGGGGACAGGGAAGAGACCCAGTACTTC
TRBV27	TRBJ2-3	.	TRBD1	CATQRGLHTDTQYF	TGTGCCACCCAAAGGGGGCTCCACACAGATACGCAGTATTTT
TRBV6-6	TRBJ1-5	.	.	CASSYGAKEKNQPQHF	TGTGCCAGCAGTTACGGGGCGAAGGAAAAAAATCAGCCCCAGCATTTT
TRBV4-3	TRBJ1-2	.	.	CASSQGGGMGYGYTF	TGCGCCAGCAGCCAAGGTGGGGGGATGGGCTATGGCTACACCTTC